The 27 T cell receptor beta chains in this list originate from one sample, sequenced in a study of a mutant IDH1 vaccine in newly diagnosed glioma. Described time point: baseline, week 1 (first vaccination visit). Treatment specified: pre-vaccination baseline after standard-of-care therapy. Method: immunoSEQ multiplex PCR; TCRdb's copy keeps in-frame clones and lacks some. The table records tens of thousands of clones, 80% to 90% of them present only once. The material sequenced was PBMCs, taken from a glioma patient treated with radiotherapy, temozolomide or both. Receptors were obtained from a man aged 18 to 30 with glioma.

J is TRBJ1-2 and V is TRBV5-6; D is undetermined. The CDR3 contains 14 residues. Germline CDR1 and CDR2: SGHDT and YYEEEE. V lost 3 bases, J lost 7 bases, and 16 bases lay in between. The CDR3 region is CASSWEVSLSGYTF. The DNA for the CDR3 is TGTGCCAGCAGCTGGGAGGTATCCCTTTCTGGCTACACCTTC.

The chain has TRBV5-8 and TRBJ2-5; D may match TRBD1 or TRBD2 (7 bases each). Per germline, CDR1 SGHTS and CDR2 YDEGEE. The V end lost 3 bases, the J end lost 5 bases, and 23 bases lay between the germline ends. CDR3 length equals 17 residues. DNA for the CDR3: TGTGCCAGCAGCTCCTGGGAGGGGGCGGGATTTACGGAGACCCAGTACTTC. It yields the protein CASSSWEGAGFTETQYF.

The V and J genes are TRBV5-1 and TRBJ1-6, with D unresolved. CDR1 and CDR2 (germline): SGHRS, YFSETQ. The CDR3 spans 15 residues. Trimming took 6 bases from V and 2 from J, leaving 12 bases between them. The CDR3 DNA follows: TGCGCCAGCACCCCACAGTCACCCTATAATTCACCCCTCCACTTT. This encodes CASTPQSPYNSPLHF.

J is TRBJ2-3 and V is TRBV5-1; tentatively, D is TRBD2 (5 bases). CDR3 length equals 15 residues. V was pared by 0 bases and J by 4 bases, with 12 bases between. Germline lookup yields CDR1 SGHRS and CDR2 YFSETQ. The CDR3 nucleotides are TGCGCCAGCAGCTTGGCCTACGGGGTTCCAGATACGCAGTATTTT. It is translated as CASSLAYGVPDTQYF.

This chain joins TRBV30 and TRBJ1-2; D is perhaps TRBD1 (5 bases). The length of the CDR3 is 14 residues. V lost 8 bases and J 0 bases, leaving 16 bases between the germline ends. The germline CDR1 and CDR2 sequences are GTSNPN and SVGIG (reference sequence). Here the CDR3 DNA reads TGTGCCCTCTCGAGACAGCTAACTAACTATGGCTACACCTTC. Amino acids: CALSRQLTNYGYTF.

The genes are TRBV14 and TRBJ1-2; D gene uncertain. CDR1 and CDR2 from the germline V gene are SGHDN and FVKESK. This CDR3 comprises 18 residues. Trimming took off 0 bases at V and 0 bases at J, with 17 bases between the two ends. The CDR3 DNA reads as TGTGCCAGCAGCCAAGATCGGAACAGAAAGGTGGCTAACTATGGCTACACCTTC. Its protein is CASSQDRNRKVANYGYTF. The full variable domain, with the rest looked up from reference TRBV14 and TRBJ1-2, is EAGVTQFPSHSVIEKGQTVTLRCDPISGHDNLYWYRRVMGKEIKFLLHFVKESKQDESGMPNNRFLAERTGGTYSTLKVQPAELEDSGVYFCASSQDRNRKVANYGYTFGSGTRLTVV.

The chain joins TRBV6-5 to TRBJ2-7, with D perhaps matching TRBD1 or TRBD2 (7 bases each). The CDR3 is 15 residues long. CDR1 and CDR2 (germline): MNHEY, SVGAGI. V shed 2 bases and J shed 3 bases, with 14 bases lying between them. The CDR3 coding sequence is TGTGCCAGCAGTTACGGGGGGGACAGCCTCTACGAGCAGTACTTC. Amino acid sequence: CASSYGGDSLYEQYF.

This clone was counted a single time. The rearrangement links TRBV7-8 to TRBJ1-4; TRBD1 is a possible D gene (6 bases). Trimming pared 0 bases from V and 5 bases from J, leaving 13 bases between. Germline values: CDR1 SGHVS, CDR2 FQNEAQ. The CDR3 runs 16 residues. The CDR3 DNA reads TGTGCCAGCAGCTTAGCGTGGTCAGGGGCCAATGAAAAACTGTTTTTT. It is translated as CASSLAWSGANEKLFF.

The J gene is TRBJ1-3, the V gene TRBV5-5; D may be TRBD1 (5 bases). In germline, CDR1 is SGHKS, CDR2 YYEKEE (reference sequence). V was shortened by 4 bases and J by 2 bases, with 10 bases between the two germline ends. This CDR3 spans 14 amino acids. CDR3 amino acids: CASSLGGAGNTIYF. The CDR3 coding sequence is TGTGCCAGCAGCCTGGGAGGGGCTGGAAACACCATATATTTT.

This clone was observed a handful of times. J is TRBJ1-1 and V is TRBV19; TRBD1 might be the D (6 bases). Germline V gives CDR1 LNHDA, CDR2 SQIVND (reference sequence). V was shortened by 5 bases and J by 4 bases, with 14 bases between the two germline ends. CDR3 length: 14 amino acids. The CDR3 loop reads CASSLSTGSTEAFF. DNA of the CDR3: TGTGCCAGTAGTTTGTCAACAGGGTCCACTGAAGCTTTCTTT. The full variable domain, in which reference TRBV19 and TRBJ1-1 provide the parts outside the CDR3, is DGGITQSPKYLFRKEGQNVTLSCEQNLNHDAMYWYRQDPGQGLRLIYYSQIVNDFQKGDIAEGYSVSREKKESFPLTVTSAQKNPTAFYLCASSLSTGSTEAFFGQGTRLTVV.

This clone was counted only a few times. DNA of the CDR3: TGTGCCAGCAGTGAATACTATGGCTACACCTTC. Translated: CASSEYYGYTF. The V gene is TRBV25-1, the J gene TRBJ1-2; no definite D call. The V gene lost 0 bases and the J gene lost 4 bases, with 0 bases spanning the gap. CDR1 and CDR2 from the germline V gene are MGHDK and SYGVNS. The CDR3 runs 11 residues.

The V and J genes are TRBV19 and TRBJ2-5; 11 bases line up with TRBD2. V dropped 6 bases and J dropped 0; count of bases not matched to a gene: 9. The V gene's germline CDR1 is LNHDA and CDR2 SQIVND (reference sequence). The CDR3 is 17 amino acids. The CDR3: CASRGGGTSGNQETQYF. The DNA of the CDR3 is TGTGCCAGTAGAGGGGGCGGGACTAGCGGTAACCAAGAGACCCAGTACTTC.

The rearrangement links TRBV6-5 to TRBJ2-7; the D is unclear. The CDR3 spans 13 residues. The V end lost 2 bases, the J end lost 10 bases, and 15 bases lay between the germline ends. Germline values: CDR1 MNHEY, CDR2 SVGAGI. The chain's CDR3 is CASSYPPGFFQYF. CDR3 sequence (DNA): TGTGCCAGCAGTTACCCTCCCGGGTTCTTTCAGTACTTC.

The chain is built from TRBV14 and TRBJ2-1, with 8 bases matching TRBD1. The length of the CDR3 is 15 residues. Per the germline V gene, CDR1 is SGHDN and CDR2 is FVKESK. V lost 4 bases and J lost 2; bases outside the gene matches: 4. This CDR3 is CASSRPGQAYNEQFF. The CDR3, as DNA: TGTGCCAGCAGCCGGCCGGGACAGGCCTACAATGAGCAGTTCTTC.

The gene calls are TRBV5-1 and TRBJ1-1, with no clear D. V lost 5 bases, J lost 1 base, and 12 bases lay in between. The CDR3 contains 14 residues. The germline CDR1 and CDR2 sequences are SGHRS and YFSETQ. The CDR3 bases are TGCGCCAGCAGGAGAGACCAGGCGAACACTGAAGCTTTCTTT. It specifies CASRRDQANTEAFF.

The CDR3 spells CASSQDKGLNYEQYF. CDR3 bases: TGCGCCAGCAGCCAAGATAAGGGGCTCAACTACGAGCAGTACTTC. This chain links TRBV4-3 with TRBJ2-7; a possible D gene is TRBD1 (5 bases). The V end lost 0 bases, the J end lost 3 bases, and 12 bases lay between the germline ends. Germline V gene data show CDR1 as LGHNA and CDR2 as YSLEER. The CDR3 covers 15 residues.

The chain links TRBV11-2 to TRBJ2-7; tentatively, D is TRBD1 (6 bases). Trimming removed 7 bases at V and 3 bases at J, with 13 bases between. Germline-derived CDR1 and CDR2 are SGHAT and FQNNGV. There are 13 residues in the CDR3. The CDR3 DNA reads TGTGCCAGCAATATGGACAGTTTCTACGAGCAGTACTTC. This encodes CASNMDSFYEQYF.

The rearrangement links TRBV25-1 to TRBJ2-1; either TRBD1 or TRBD2 may supply D (5 bases each). Germline CDR1 MGHDK, CDR2 SYGVNS. The CDR3 loop spans 16 amino acids. V lost 1 base and J lost 8, with 18 bases in between. The CDR3 DNA reads as TGTGCCAGCAGTGAATCCGGGGCGCCCCGGGACGATGAGCAGTTCTTC. It is translated as CASSESGAPRDDEQFF.

The V call is TRBV30, the J call TRBJ2-7; D is ambiguous. This CDR3 has 12 residues. The germline V and J ends were trimmed by 3 bases and 1 base, with 7 bases remaining between them. Per germline, CDR1 GTSNPN and CDR2 SVGIG (reference sequence). The CDR3 DNA reads TGTGCCTGGAGGCCCTTATCCTACGAGCAGTACTTC. As protein: CAWRPLSYEQYF.

This clone was counted a few times. The chain couples TRBV27 to TRBJ2-7; the D gene is possibly TRBD1 (5 bases). Trimming stripped 2 bases from V and 1 base from J, with 9 bases between. Germline CDR1 MNHEY, CDR2 SMNVEV (reference sequence). CDR3 length equals 14 residues. The CDR3: CASSLTTASYEQYF. The CDR3 DNA sequence: TGTGCCAGCAGTTTAACGACAGCTTCCTACGAGCAGTACTTC.

V gene TRBV30 combines with J gene TRBJ2-2; TRBD2 aligns across 8 bases. Germline lookup yields CDR1 GTSNPN and CDR2 SVGIG (reference sequence). There are 15 residues in the CDR3. Unmatched junction bases numbered 10, after V lost 1 base and J lost 9 bases. The CDR3 coding sequence is TGTGCCTGGAGTGCGGGACTAGTTCTCTCCCGGGAGCTGTTTTTT. Translated: CAWSAGLVLSRELFF.

The chain has TRBV6-5 and TRBJ2-5, with 8 bases matching TRBD1. The length of the CDR3 is 16 residues. Germline V lookup: CDR1 MNHEY, CDR2 SVGAGI. J was trimmed by 2 bases and V by 2 bases; bases with no gene match: 7. The CDR3 loop reads CASSYGGTGGQETQYF. The CDR3 bases are TGTGCCAGCAGTTACGGGGGGACAGGAGGACAAGAGACCCAGTACTTC.

This chain joins TRBV5-4 and TRBJ1-2; D is unclear. The CDR3 is made up of 13 amino acids. V lost 2 bases to trimming and J lost 8 bases, with 13 bases between them. Germline V gene lookup returns CDR1 SGHNT and CDR2 YYREEE (reference sequence). DNA of the CDR3: TGTGCCAGCAGCTTAGACCGATTGTACGGCTACACCTTC. Its translation: CASSLDRLYGYTF.

This chain links TRBV28 with TRBJ1-1; D gene ambiguous. The CDR3 is 13 amino acids. The V end was cut by 1 base, the J end by 8 bases, with 11 bases between. The V gene's germline CDR1 is MDHEN and CDR2 SYDVKM. The CDR3 DNA reads TGTGCCAGCAGTTTATCTGGGTTCCGCGAAGCTTTCTTT. It codes for CASSLSGFREAFF.

The table lists this clone with a few counts. This chain joins TRBV18 and TRBJ2-7, with no clear D. CDR3 length equals 11 residues. V lost 4 bases and J 3 bases, leaving 4 bases between the germline ends. CDR1 and CDR2 (germline): KGHSH, LQKENI. CDR3 region: CASSQGYEQYF. CDR3 DNA: TGTGCCAGCTCACAAGGCTACGAGCAGTACTTC.

The CDR3 region is CASAPRQLPSYEQYF. The CDR3 region has the DNA TGTGCCAGCGCCCCAAGACAGCTCCCCTCCTACGAGCAGTACTTC. The chain joins TRBV27 to TRBJ2-7; a possible D gene is TRBD1 (5 bases). Trimming cost V 8 bases and J 0 bases, with 17 bases left between them. Germline loops: CDR1 MNHEY, CDR2 SMNVEV (reference sequence). The CDR3 covers 15 residues.

The chain is built from TRBV10-3 and TRBJ1-1; D is possibly TRBD1 (6 bases). CDR3 length: 17 amino acids. Trimming pared 6 bases from V and 1 base from J, leaving 21 bases between. Germline V CDR1 and CDR2: ENHRY, SYGVKD. CDR3 region: CAIRAGGAYPPNTEAFF. The CDR3 DNA sequence: TGTGCCATCAGAGCCGGGGGGGCCTACCCACCGAACACTGAAGCTTTCTTT.